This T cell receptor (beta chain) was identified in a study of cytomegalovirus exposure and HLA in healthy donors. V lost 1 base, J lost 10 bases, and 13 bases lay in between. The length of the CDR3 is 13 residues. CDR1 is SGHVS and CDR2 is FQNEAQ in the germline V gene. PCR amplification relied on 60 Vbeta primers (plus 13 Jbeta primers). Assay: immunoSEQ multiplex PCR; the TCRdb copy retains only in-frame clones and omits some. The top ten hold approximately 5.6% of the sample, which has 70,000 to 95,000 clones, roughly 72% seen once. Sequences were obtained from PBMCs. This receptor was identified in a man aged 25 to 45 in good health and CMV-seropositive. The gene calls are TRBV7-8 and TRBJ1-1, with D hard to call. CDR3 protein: CASSLGVYRRAFF. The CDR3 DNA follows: TGTGCCAGCAGCTTAGGAGTTTATAGAAGAGCTTTCTTT.